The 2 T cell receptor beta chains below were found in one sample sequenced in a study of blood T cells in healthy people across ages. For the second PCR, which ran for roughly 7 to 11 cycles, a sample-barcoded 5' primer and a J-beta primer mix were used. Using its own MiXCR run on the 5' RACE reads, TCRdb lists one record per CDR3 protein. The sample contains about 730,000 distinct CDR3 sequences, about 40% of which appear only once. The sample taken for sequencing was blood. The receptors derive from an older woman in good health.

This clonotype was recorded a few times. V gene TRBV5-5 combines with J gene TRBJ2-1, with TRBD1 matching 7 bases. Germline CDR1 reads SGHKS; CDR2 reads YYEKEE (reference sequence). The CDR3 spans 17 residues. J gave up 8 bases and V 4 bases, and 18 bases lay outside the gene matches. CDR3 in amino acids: CASSEIGTDKTMDEQFF. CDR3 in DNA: TGTGCCAGCAGCGAAATCGGGACAGACAAAACGATGGATGAGCAGTTCTTC.

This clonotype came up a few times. The CDR3 is CASSAGLDTQYF. The CDR3 nucleotides read TGTGCCAGCAGTGCAGGGTTAGATACGCAGTATTTT. The rearrangement links TRBV6-2 or TRBV6-3 to TRBJ2-3; tentative D call: TRBD1 (5 bases). Germline-derived CDR1 and CDR2 are MNHEY and SVGEGT. The CDR3 totals 12 residues. V was clipped by 5 bases and J by 5 bases, with 8 bases between them.